Sequencing of this T cell receptor beta chain was carried out in a study of early T cells in non-severe SARS-CoV-2 infection (dated by TCRdb to the early 2020s). Broadly, across the study: TCR sequencing used bulk RNA from unsorted whole blood, so alpha and beta chains could not be paired. Study-wide conclusions, independent of this receptor: Matching against VDJdb was skewed toward anti-spike CD8 responses, likely underestimated virus-specific expansions, and missed private and CD4 specificities.

As concerns this clonotype: The clone's antigen remains unknown. One base away there is no much larger clone; base qualities are not given.

The CDR3 measures 16 amino acids from cysteine to phenylalanine. Of the read, only the CDR3 DNA is kept; its 48 bases are in frame from base 1. The CDR1 and CDR2 encoded by the germline V gene are MGHDK and SYGVNS. V is cut by 6 bases and J by 3 bases, and the space between the germline ends is 20 bases. This was a case-control study nested in a cohort of healthcare workers in London, UK, who had nasopharyngeal swab PCR tests and blood samples taken every week. Healthcare workers were enrolled in the week of the UK lockdown, from 23 to 31 March 2020, and were followed every week for up to about 16 weeks. Receptor libraries were prepared by 5' RACE. The listed sequencing device is NextSeq 500. Unique molecular identifiers were attached to individual cDNA molecules in the TCR library protocol so that sequencing error and PCR bias could be corrected. Both TCR alpha and beta chains were sequenced, and tight co-correlation was observed between alpha and beta sequence abundances in each sample. As for the original processing: Decombinator V4 was used to perform V gene, J gene and CDR3 annotation of TCR sequences. TCRs were defined as expanded if a significant change between any two time points was detected under a Poisson model with p below 0.0001. TCR abundances were normalised to the total number of TCRs sequenced per sample and were expressed as counts per million. MAIT TCRs were defined by TRAV1-2 paired with TRAJ12, TRAJ20 or TRAJ33, and iNKT TCRs by TRAV10 paired with TRAJ18. VDJdb, accessed on 1 November 2021, was searched for TCRs annotated for CMV, EBV and SARS-CoV-2, and TCRs annotated for more than one antigen were excluded. The public reads were reprocessed in TCRdb via fastp at Q25 and MiXCR, keeping in-frame beta chains. One record per CDR3 amino acid sequence lists the most common genes and DNA. These V and J calls are TCRdb output, not the study's own analysis. The table for this sample lists around 80,000 distinct CDR3 sequences; approximately 10% of them were counted only once. 12% of the sample is in the top ten clones.

This receptor was identified in an adult who was a healthcare worker with PCR-confirmed SARS-CoV-2 infection or an uninfected control (not recorded which). The chain links TRBV25-1 with TRBJ1-1; no confident D gene assignment can be made. The source was whole blood, collected at baseline. The nucleotides are TGTGCCAGCAGCCCACCTGGGGTTGGAGGGCACACTGAAGCTTTCTTT. This encodes CASSPPGVGGHTEAFF.